This TCR beta chain derives from a study of blood T cell repertoires in COVID-19. About the study: Spain, Italy and the United States supplied samples that represented acute and convalescent COVID-19. T cells, B-cell-depleted T cells, or PBMCs provided the cDNA or gDNA that served as material.

As handled by the study authors: Estimation of nucleated cell counts was performed using reference gene primer amplification. The table came from immunoSEQ multiplex PCR; TCRdb's copy has only in-frame clones and leaves some out. The DNA was the basis for D and trimming; V, J and clone size are from that table. The table includes 240,000 or so clones, about nine tenths detected once. This CDR3 region has 12 residues. V dropped 1 base and J dropped 8 bases, with 8 bases sitting between them. The gene calls are TRBV12-3 or TRBV12-4 and TRBJ1-2, with a possible D match to TRBD1 (5 bases). The sequencing input was peripheral blood. This sequence was found in a man aged 55 to 70 with acute or convalescent COVID-19. CDR3 DNA: TGTGCCAGCAGTTTAGGGAACAGGGGCTACACCTTC. The encoded protein is CASSLGNRGYTF.